These 8 T cell receptor beta chains share one sample of origin, sequenced in a study of cytomegalovirus exposure and HLA in healthy donors. The PCR employed 60 Vbeta primers together with 13 Jbeta primers. Sequencing was performed with immunoSEQ multiplex PCR; in TCRdb, only in-frame clones are kept and a portion is missing. This table has about 130,000 clones, approximately 80% appearing once. Sample: PBMCs. The receptors stem from a woman aged 40-49 years in good health and CMV-seropositive.

The chain recombines TRBV2 with TRBJ2-5; D might be TRBD2 (6 bases). The germline V and J ends were trimmed by 8 bases and 0 bases, with 13 bases remaining between them. Looked up from germline, CDR1 is SNHLY and CDR2 is FYNNEI. The CDR3 totals 14 residues. As DNA, the CDR3 is TGTGCCAGCTGTGGGAGGACGTACCAAGAGACCCAGTACTTC. Amino acid sequence: CASCGRTYQETQYF.

The chain couples TRBV30 to TRBJ2-7; 8 bases are a match to TRBD1. The CDR3 length is 11 residues. Germline V gene data show CDR1 as GTSNPN and CDR2 as SVGIG (reference sequence). Losses at the gene ends were 7 bases for V and 5 bases for J; bases not matched to a gene: 4. CDR3: CALDRGHEQYF. The DNA for the CDR3 is TGTGCCTTAGACAGGGGCCACGAGCAGTACTTC.

The V gene is TRBV28, the J gene TRBJ2-7, with TRBD1 matching over 8 bases. Germline CDR1 is MDHEN and CDR2 is SYDVKM. The J segment lost 7 bases and the V segment lost 8 bases, leaving 10 bases of the junction unmatched. The CDR3 has 13 amino acids. The CDR3 here is CASAWTGFGEQYF. The CDR3 region has the DNA TGTGCCAGCGCCTGGACAGGGTTTGGGGAGCAGTACTTC.

Note on this clone: The junction departs from the called germline gene at one end, perhaps through a read error. This chain links TRBV27 with TRBJ2-3, with 7 bases that match TRBD2. Looked up from germline, CDR1 is MNHEY and CDR2 is SMNVEV (reference sequence). This CDR3 region has 14 residues. DNA for the CDR3: TGTGCCAGCAGCCCTAGCGGTAGCACAGGTACGCAGTATTTT. Protein: CASSPSGSTGTQYF.

Here the CDR3 DNA reads TGTGCCAGCAGGGCTTTAGAGGGTCGGGCTGAAAAACTGTTTTTT. This sequence encodes CASRALEGRAEKLFF. The V call is TRBV28, the J call TRBJ1-4; D unresolved. This CDR3 has 15 amino acids. Germline V gene data show CDR1 as MDHEN and CDR2 as SYDVKM. V lost 6 bases and J 7 bases, leaving 18 bases between the germline ends.

The chain joins TRBV7-3 to TRBJ2-1; 8 bases are a match to TRBD1. Germline assignment: CDR1 SGHTA and CDR2 FQGTGA. With 2 bases clipped from V and 2 bases from J, the junction kept 5 bases outside the gene matches. The length of the CDR3 is 16 residues. For the CDR3, the DNA is TGTGCCAGCAGCTTATTGGGGGGACAGGCCTACAATGAGCAGTTCTTC. Its protein is CASSLLGGQAYNEQFF.

The chain has TRBV9 and TRBJ2-5; D may be TRBD1 (6 bases). CDR1 is SGDLS, CDR2 YYNGEE, per germline. Trimming shortened V by 0 bases and J by 4 bases, and 13 bases separated the two germline ends. The CDR3 loop spans 15 amino acids. CDR3 loop: CASSVAEGDGETQYF. For the CDR3, the DNA is TGTGCCAGCAGCGTAGCTGAGGGGGATGGAGAGACCCAGTACTTC.

This chain joins TRBV2 and TRBJ1-4, with 7 bases matching TRBD1. The CDR3 has 14 amino acids. CDR1 SNHLY and CDR2 FYNNEI come from the germline V gene. After removal of 6 bases from V and 2 bases from J, the junction contained 3 bases not matched to a gene. The CDR3, as DNA: TGTGCCAGCAGGGGACAGACGACTAATGAAAAACTGTTTTTT. Translated: CASRGQTTNEKLFF.